Sequencing of this T cell receptor (beta chain) was carried out in a study of T-cell memory formation after mild COVID-19. The CDR3 has 13 residues. Deletions cut 7 bases from V and 0 bases from J, with 4 bases between. Looked up from germline, CDR1 is SGHAT and CDR2 is FQNNGV. To note about this clonotype: Its antigen is currently unknown.

Study-wide results and caveats: The finding that pre-infection memory included some responding clones suggested that cross-reactive memory joined. Clones that got smaller from day 15 to 85 had even CD4/CD8, while clones growing later tipped toward CD4+.

Sample barcodes and UMIs were carried by the TCR alpha and TCR beta cDNA libraries that 5'RACE generated with constant-segment primers. MiXCR was run by TCRdb on the 5' RACE reads, yielding one entry per CDR3 protein. The data show hundreds of thousands of distinct CDR3 sequences, about a fifth seen once. Input material: PBMCs or a T cell subset sorted from them (not recorded which). The TCR was taken from an adult woman who had mild COVID-19 (a few samples of this study predate the infection). Cell type and time point are not known. The chain employs TRBV11-2 and TRBJ2-6; no firm D call. The CDR3 region has the DNA TGTGCCAGCAAGGTCTCTGGGGCCAACGTCCTGACTTTC. Translated, it gives CASKVSGANVLTF.